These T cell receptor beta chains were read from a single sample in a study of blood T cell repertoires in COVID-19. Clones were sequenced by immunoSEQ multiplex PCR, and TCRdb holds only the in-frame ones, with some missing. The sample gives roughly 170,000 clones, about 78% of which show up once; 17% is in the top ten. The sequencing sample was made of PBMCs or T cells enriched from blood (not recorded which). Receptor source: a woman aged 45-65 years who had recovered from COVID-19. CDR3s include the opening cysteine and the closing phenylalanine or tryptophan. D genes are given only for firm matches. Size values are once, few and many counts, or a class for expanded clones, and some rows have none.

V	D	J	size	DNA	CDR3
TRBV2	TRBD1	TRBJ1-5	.	TGTGCCAGCAGTGAAGCGTTGGGTACCCGCGGACAGGGTTATAGCAATCAGCCCCAGCATTTT	CASSEALGTRGQGYSNQPQHF
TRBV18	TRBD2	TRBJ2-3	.	TGTGCCAGCTCATCCGGGGGGGTAGGCACAGATACGCAGTATTTT	CASSSGGVGTDTQYF
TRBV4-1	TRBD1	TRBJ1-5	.	TGCGCCAGCAGCCCATACGAAGGGGGCAGAGACAATCAGCCCCAGCATTTT	CASSPYEGGRDNQPQHF
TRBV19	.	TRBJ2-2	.	TGTGCCAGTAGAGTGGGACTTTCCTCCTCCGGGGAGCTGTTTTTT	CASRVGLSSSGELFF
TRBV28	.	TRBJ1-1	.	TGTGCCAGCAGTTTTCTCCAGGGGACATGGGGGCAAGACACTGAAGCTTTCTTT	CASSFLQGTWGQDTEAFF
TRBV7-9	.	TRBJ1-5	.	TGTGCCAGCAGCTTAGGTGTTGTGACTTCGAATCAGCCCCAGCATTTT	CASSLGVVTSNQPQHF
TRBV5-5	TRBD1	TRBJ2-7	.	TGTGCCAGCAGCTTGTGGGACAGTTCCTACGAGCAGTACTTC	CASSLWDSSYEQYF
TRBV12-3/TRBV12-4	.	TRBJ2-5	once	TGTGCCAGCAGTTTATCATTAGAGACCCAGTACTTC	CASSLSLETQYF
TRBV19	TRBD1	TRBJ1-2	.	TGTGCCAGTAGTATACTTGGGACAGACTATGGCTACACCTTC	CASSILGTDYGYTF
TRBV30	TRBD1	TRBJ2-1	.	TGTGCCTGGGACCGGGACAGGGACAATGAGCAGTTCTTC	CAWDRDRDNEQFF